The 14 T cell receptor beta chains in this list originate from one sample, sequenced in a study of naive and memory T cell subsets. Whole-blood samples were about 2.5 ml of peripheral blood from healthy adult volunteers. Reverse transcription of blood and skin TCR RNA was primed at alpha and beta constant regions. TCRdb reprocessed the 5' RACE reads with MiXCR, giving one entry per CDR3 protein. The table has tens of thousands of distinct CDR3 sequences, roughly a quarter seen once. All receptors derive from a female donor in good health.

This clonotype was detected a few times. V gene TRBV6-5 combines with J gene TRBJ2-1; 12 positions match TRBD2. V shed 2 bases, J shed 3 bases, and the junction held 2 bases outside the gene matches. This CDR3 contains 16 residues. CDR1 MNHEY and CDR2 SVGAGI come from the germline V gene. Here the CDR3 reads CASSYGTSGLYNEQFF. The CDR3 DNA sequence: TGTGCCAGCAGTTACGGGACTAGCGGGCTCTACAATGAGCAGTTCTTC.

The CDR3 here is CSARPASGGQSREQYF. For the CDR3, the DNA is TGCAGTGCTAGACCTGCTAGCGGGGGGCAATCGCGCGAGCAGTACTTC. The chain is built from TRBV20-1 and TRBJ2-7, with 11 positions matching TRBD2. The CDR3 covers 16 residues. Trimming took 2 bases from V and 6 from J; bases not matched to a gene: 12. Germline V gene data show CDR1 as DFQATT and CDR2 as SNEGSKA (reference sequence).

This clonotype is labeled as medium-sized. V is TRBV7-9 and J is TRBJ1-1; D gene unclear. V gave up 0 bases and J gave up 1 base, with 6 bases separating them. Looked up from germline, CDR1 is SEHNR and CDR2 is FQNEAQ (reference sequence). This CDR3 spans 14 amino acids. Written as DNA, the CDR3 is TGTGCCAGCAGCTTAGCTCCAGAGAACACTGAAGCTTTCTTT. This encodes CASSLAPENTEAFF. Full variable domain (missing parts from reference TRBV7-9 and TRBJ1-1): DTGVSQNPRHKITKRGQNVTFRCDPISEHNRLYWYRQTLGQGPEFLTYFQNEAQLEKSRLLSDRFSAERPKGSFSTLEIQRTEQGDSAMYLCASSLAPENTEAFFGQGTRLTVV.

The rearrangement joins TRBV5-1 to TRBJ2-3; D may be TRBD1 (6 bases). The CDR3 has 14 amino acids. Between the trimmed V and J ends, which lost 9 bases and 0 bases, there was a span of 14 bases. The germline gives CDR1 SGHRS, CDR2 YFSETQ. CDR3 loop: CATGSTGSTDTQYF. The CDR3 DNA reads as TGCGCCACCGGATCCACAGGGAGCACAGATACGCAGTATTTT.

This clonotype was counted ten times or more. The V call is TRBV7-9, the J call TRBJ1-1; no firm D call. Germline V gene lookup returns CDR1 SEHNR and CDR2 FQNEAQ (reference sequence). V was trimmed by 5 bases and J by 1 base, leaving 5 bases between them. The CDR3 is 12 amino acids. The CDR3 nucleotides read TGTGCCAGCAGCGTAGGGAACACTGAAGCTTTCTTT. Translated, it gives CASSVGNTEAFF.

This clonotype occurred a few times. The rearrangement joins TRBV29-1 to TRBJ2-3, with D unresolved. The CDR3 is made up of 13 amino acids. Trimming shortened V by 7 bases and J by 6 bases, and 17 bases separated the two germline ends. Germline CDR1 and CDR2: SQVTM and ANQGSEA. CDR3 DNA: TGCAGCGCCTATTCTTCTGGGGTCGATACGCAGTATTTT. As protein: CSAYSSGVDTQYF.

The CDR3 reads CASSVGTLGNEQFF. Written as DNA, the CDR3 is TGTGCCAGCTCCGTGGGCACCTTGGGGAATGAGCAGTTCTTC. This chain connects TRBV18 to TRBJ2-1; D remains ambiguous. Germline V lookup: CDR1 KGHSH, CDR2 LQKENI. The CDR3 extends over 14 amino acids. With 6 bases removed from V and 7 bases from J, the gap between germline ends came to 16 bases.

This clonotype was seen many times. This chain joins TRBV19 and TRBJ2-7, with 8 bases fitting TRBD2. With V trimmed by 2 bases and J by 3 bases, 12 bases remained unmatched. There are 17 residues in the CDR3. Germline V gene lookup returns CDR1 LNHDA and CDR2 SQIVND (reference sequence). CDR3 sequence reads: CASSISPSGGRGYEQYF. The CDR3 bases are TGTGCCAGTAGTATATCCCCTTCGGGGGGGCGAGGCTACGAGCAGTACTTC.

The rearrangement uses TRBV20-1 and TRBJ1-3; 7 bases map to TRBD1. J was trimmed by 0 bases and V by 2 bases; bases with no gene match: 4. This CDR3 contains 15 residues. Germline CDR1 and CDR2: DFQATT and SNEGSKA (reference sequence). CDR3 protein: CSARPDRLSGNTIYF. For the CDR3, the DNA is TGCAGTGCTAGACCGGACAGGCTCTCTGGAAACACCATATATTTT.

This clonotype was counted a few times. The chain employs TRBV20-1 and TRBJ2-5; no clear D gene. The CDR3 runs to 10 residues. Germline CDR1 and CDR2: DFQATT and SNEGSKA (reference sequence). V was pared by 3 bases and J by 5 bases, with 4 bases between. Here the CDR3 DNA reads TGCAGTGCTAGTCTTGAGACCCAGTACTTC. Its protein is CSASLETQYF.

This clonotype has ten or more counts. The chain uses TRBV29-1 and TRBJ1-5; D ambiguous. Germline V CDR1 and CDR2: SQVTM, ANQGSEA. CDR3 length: 13 amino acids. The germline V and J ends were trimmed by 6 bases and 1 base, with 10 bases remaining between them. In DNA, the CDR3 is TGCAGCGTGGACCCGGGGAGCAATCAGCCCCAGCATTTT. Translation gives CSVDPGSNQPQHF.

This clonotype qualifies as medium-sized. This rearrangement joins TRBV7-8 to TRBJ2-1, with a weak D call TRBD1 (6 bases). The germline V and J ends were trimmed by 3 bases and 7 bases, with 13 bases remaining between them. Germline V gene sequence: CDR1 SGHVS, CDR2 FQNEAQ. The CDR3 is made up of 14 amino acids. The CDR3 is CASSFRGHSNEQFF. CDR3 DNA sequence: TGTGCCAGCAGCTTCCGGGGACATTCAAATGAGCAGTTCTTC.

In its sample, this clonotype was seen many times. The chain has TRBV29-1 and TRBJ2-5, with no clear D. The CDR3 extends over 12 amino acids. Germline V gene lookup returns CDR1 SQVTM and CDR2 ANQGSEA. V was trimmed by 6 bases and J by 2 bases, leaving 10 bases between them. The CDR3 DNA reads TGCAGCGTCCTAAGTGGGCAAGAGACCCAGTACTTC. It yields the protein CSVLSGQETQYF.

The CDR3 is CASSLSSGRATGELFF. For the CDR3, the DNA is TGTGCCAGCAGCTTATCCAGCGGGAGAGCAACCGGGGAGCTGTTTTTT. The genes are TRBV7-2 and TRBJ2-2, with 8 bases identical to TRBD2. The V gene end was trimmed by 2 bases and the J gene end by 5 bases; junction bases not matched to a gene: 7. The CDR3 length is 16 residues. Germline CDR1 SGHTA, CDR2 FQGNSA.